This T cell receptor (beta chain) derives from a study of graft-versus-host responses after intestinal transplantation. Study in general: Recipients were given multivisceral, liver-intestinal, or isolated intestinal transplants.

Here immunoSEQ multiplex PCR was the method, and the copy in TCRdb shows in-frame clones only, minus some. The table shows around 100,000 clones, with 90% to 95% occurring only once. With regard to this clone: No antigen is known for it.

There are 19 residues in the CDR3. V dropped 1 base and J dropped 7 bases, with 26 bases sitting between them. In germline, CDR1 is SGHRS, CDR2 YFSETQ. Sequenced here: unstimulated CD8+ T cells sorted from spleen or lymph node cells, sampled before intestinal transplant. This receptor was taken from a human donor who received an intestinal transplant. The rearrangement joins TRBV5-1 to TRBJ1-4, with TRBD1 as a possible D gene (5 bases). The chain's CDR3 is CASSLNPQPNGGGGEKLFF. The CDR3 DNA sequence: TGCGCCAGCAGCTTGAACCCTCAGCCGAATGGGGGGGGAGGTGAAAAACTGTTTTTT.